A selection of T cell receptor beta chains follows, all from one sample in a study of identical twins. TCRdb recomputed calls from the 5' RACE reads with MiXCR, one row per CDR3 protein. The sample shows roughly 630,000 distinct CDR3 sequences, around 7.5% of them seen only once. These data are also associated with another study on yellow fever vaccine responses in identical twins.

Specimen: PBMCs. Receptors originate from a woman younger than 35 in good health. The conserved cysteine and the conserved F or W are not part of the CDR3 here.

TRBJ2-7	TRBV10-3	AISDLPPYEQY
TRBJ2-3	TRBV5-1	ASSLAGTRTDTQY
TRBJ1-1	TRBV12-3/TRBV12-4	ASSLRWGAEAF
TRBJ2-1	TRBV6-1	ASQPRGTYNEQF
TRBJ1-3	TRBV12-3/TRBV12-4	ASSAFGNTIY
TRBJ1-2	TRBV25-1	ASSESGGGGYT
TRBJ1-6	TRBV5-1	ASSLDDRDSPLH
TRBJ2-1	TRBV20-1	SAPGLAGVLSSYNEQF
TRBJ2-1	TRBV24-1	ATSDRTSGRYNEQF
TRBJ2-4	TRBV10-3	AISEERPDLAKNIQY
TRBJ1-5	TRBV12-3/TRBV12-4	ASSPQSNQPQH
TRBJ2-1	TRBV18	ASSPEGTYNNEQF
TRBJ2-3	TRBV5-1	ASSLVDRGGTDTQY
TRBJ2-6	TRBV4-1	ASSQDFTAFAGANVLT
TRBJ2-5	TRBV29-1	SASRDRLRQETQY
TRBJ2-2	TRBV19	ASSKPGLAGNTGELF
TRBJ2-7	TRBV6-5	ASSYWGQDYEQY
TRBJ2-3	TRBV5-1	ASSYPRDRATDTQY
TRBJ1-2	TRBV29-1	SVGLGA
TRBJ2-4	TRBV29-1	SVVGQRNIQY
TRBJ2-5	TRBV7-9	ASSSREIGETQY
TRBJ2-3	TRBV7-2	ASSGEDPLLTSEATWTLYTQY
TRBJ2-5	TRBV5-1	ASSKTMAETQY
TRBJ2-7	TRBV20-1	SALTSGGIYEQY
TRBJ2-1	TRBV10-3	AISVEGAWYNEQF
TRBJ2-1	TRBV27	ASSPWAYNEQF